This T cell receptor (beta chain) was profiled in a study of T-cell reconstitution after alpha-beta-depleted transplantation in children. Study-level results: The authors attributed T-cell counts and diversity one year after transplant mostly to newly produced T cells. It was surviving recipient T cells and thymic progenitors that gave some patients high TCRbeta diversity at day 60. At around two months after transplant, the alpha-beta T cells were reportedly derived from several hundred expanded clones that came from non-depleted graft cells.

Worth noting for this clonotype: Antigen: not known.

Preparation of the TCRbeta library was carried out with unique molecular identifiers. TCRdb passed the PCR reads through MiXCR, listing each CDR3 protein once. The repertoire holds approximately 1,000,000 distinct CDR3 sequences, with about 31% as singletons. This clonotype was obtained from a boy under two years old who had a stem cell transplant for SCID, so the T cells may come from the graft donor. This specimen consisted of PBMCs, mostly from graft donor cells, obtained 360 days after TCRalphabeta/CD19-depleted stem cell transplant.

CDR3 bases: TGTGCCAGCAGCTTATGGGCAGGAGAGGCTTTCTTT. Protein: CASSLWAGEAFF. This chain uses TRBV7-9 with TRBJ1-1; D gene unclear. The ends were cut back, 2 bases at V and 11 bases at J, with 12 bases in the middle. The CDR3 is made up of 12 amino acids. In germline, CDR1 is SEHNR, CDR2 FQNEAQ (reference sequence).